This passage covers 28 T cell receptor beta chains from one sample sequenced in a study of Ad26.COV2.S vaccination and SARS-CoV-2 variants. Treatment here: roughly 18 received Ad26.COV2.S at low or high dose, single or two shots; roughly five received placebo; per-sample allocation not given. Sampling happened 63 days after the first vaccine or placebo injection. Some clones are missing from TCRdb's copy, which holds only in-frame ones; the method was immunoSEQ multiplex PCR. The sample yields 400,000 to 450,000 clones, approximately 92% seen once. The sample here was peripheral blood, taken in a trial of Ad26.COV2.S vaccine versus placebo. The receptors come from a person between 18 and 65 years old who received the Ad26.COV2.S COVID-19 vaccine or a placebo.

This chain joins TRBV6-6 and TRBJ2-6; D unclear. Deletions cut 5 bases from V and 3 bases from J, with 5 bases between. Germline V lookup: CDR1 MNHNY, CDR2 SVGAGI (reference sequence). CDR3 length: 13 residues. DNA of the CDR3: TGTGCCAGCAGTCCGGATGGGGCCAACGTCCTGACTTTC. Its protein is CASSPDGANVLTF.

The rearrangement links TRBV6-7 to TRBJ2-7; the D gene is possibly TRBD1 (6 bases). TRBV6-7 is known as an ORF, though its function is uncertain. Trimming took 0 bases from V and 2 from J, leaving 17 bases between them. The CDR3 has 17 residues. CDR3 bases: TGTGCCAGCAGTTACTCCCAATTGGGACATCCTACCTACGAGCAGTACTTC. This codes for CASSYSQLGHPTYEQYF.

V and J are TRBV6-5 and TRBJ2-3; the D gene is possibly TRBD1 (5 bases). CDR1 MNHEY and CDR2 SVGAGI come from the germline V gene. V lost 8 bases and J lost 0, with 9 bases in between. The CDR3 spans 13 residues. The CDR3 region has the DNA TGTGCCAGCGGGGCCGGGAGCACAGATACGCAGTATTTT. It specifies CASGAGSTDTQYF.

The chain carries TRBV5-6 and TRBJ2-1; no reliable D call. The CDR3 length is 15 residues. Germline lookup yields CDR1 SGHDT and CDR2 YYEEEE. V lost 0 bases and J lost 1, with 8 bases in between. CDR3 in DNA: TGTGCCAGCAGCTTGGCGAGTGGGTCCTACAATGAGCAGTTCTTC. It codes for CASSLASGSYNEQFF.

This clone was picked up one time. The V gene is TRBV29-1, the J gene TRBJ1-4; D is possibly TRBD1 (5 bases). The V and J ends lost 2 bases and 4 bases respectively, with 11 bases between them. The CDR3 is made up of 14 amino acids. The germline V gene encodes CDR1 SQVTM and CDR2 ANQGSEA. CDR3 nucleotides: TGCAGCGTTGAATGGGTGGGGGTTAATGAAAAACTGTTTTTT. Translation gives CSVEWVGVNEKLFF.

The J gene is TRBJ1-1, the V gene TRBV4-2, with D unclear. The germline CDR1 and CDR2 sequences are LGHNA and YNFKEQ. The CDR3 contains 14 residues. Trimming took off 3 bases at V and 0 bases at J, with 8 bases between the two ends. Here the CDR3 DNA reads TGTGCCAGCAGCCACCTTCAGATGAACACTGAAGCTTTCTTT. This gives the protein CASSHLQMNTEAFF.

The rearrangement joins TRBV7-2 to TRBJ2-3, with D perhaps matching TRBD1 (6 bases). V lost 1 base, J lost 0 bases, and 8 bases lay in between. CDR3 length: 15 residues. Germline V gene lookup returns CDR1 SGHTA and CDR2 FQGNSA. Here the CDR3 DNA reads TGTGCCAGCAGCTTAGGGACAGCTAGCACAGATACGCAGTATTTT. This sequence encodes CASSLGTASTDTQYF. Looking up the rest from reference TRBV7-2 and TRBJ2-3 gives the full variable domain: GAGVSQSPSNKVTEKGKDVELRCDPISGHTALYWYRQSLGQGLEFLIYFQGNSAPDKSGLPSDRFSAERTGGSVSTLTIQRTQQEDSAVYLCASSLGTASTDTQYFGPGTRLTVL.

V is TRBV28 and J is TRBJ2-1; 10 nucleotides agree with TRBD2. The CDR3 loop spans 16 amino acids. The V gene end was trimmed by 6 bases and the J gene end by 8 bases; junction bases not matched to a gene: 13. The germline gives CDR1 MDHEN, CDR2 SYDVKM. In nucleotides, the CDR3 is TGTGCCAGCAGCCAACTTACTAGCGGGGTAGTAGATGAGCAGTTCTTC. Residues: CASSQLTSGVVDEQFF.

J is TRBJ1-1 and V is TRBV19; tentatively, D is TRBD1 (6 bases). The CDR3 covers 14 residues. Trimming removed 4 bases from V and 8 bases from J, with 17 bases in between. Germline CDR1 reads LNHDA; CDR2 reads SQIVND (reference sequence). The CDR3 region has the DNA TGTGCCAGTAGTACCCGGGCGAACGGACAGGAAGCTTTCTTT. This codes for CASSTRANGQEAFF.

This rearrangement joins TRBV12-3 or TRBV12-4 to TRBJ2-7; D is tentatively TRBD1 or TRBD2 (5 bases each). The V end was cut by 9 bases, the J end by 2 bases, with 11 bases between. This CDR3 spans 12 amino acids. CDR3 sequence: CASGGAPYEQYF. Written as DNA, the CDR3 is TGTGCCAGTGGGGGTGCACCCTACGAGCAGTACTTC.

The chain has TRBV3-1 (or the pseudogene TRBV3-2) and TRBJ2-7, with 11 bases aligning to TRBD1. Germline trimming cut 3 bases from V and 0 bases from J; bases unmatched to any gene: 4. In germline, CDR1 is LGHDT, CDR2 YNNKEL (reference sequence). The CDR3 loop spans 16 amino acids. The CDR3, as DNA: TGTGCCAGCAGCCATGCCGGGACAGGGGGCTCCTACGAGCAGTACTTC. Its protein product is CASSHAGTGGSYEQYF.

The chain employs TRBV12-3 or TRBV12-4 and TRBJ1-5; D remains unclear. The CDR3 is made up of 12 amino acids. Trimming removed 3 bases at V and 3 bases at J, with 3 bases between. The CDR3 DNA reads TGTGCCAGCAGTTTGAACAATCAGCCCCAGCATTTT. Protein: CASSLNNQPQHF.

The chain uses TRBV5-1 and TRBJ2-5; D ambiguous. V was clipped by 0 bases and J by 13 bases, with 19 bases between them. CDR1 SGHRS and CDR2 YFSETQ come from the germline V gene. The length of the CDR3 is 14 residues. The CDR3 DNA follows: TGCGCCAGCAGCTTGGCAGGTACAGAAGGCCTTGGGTACTTC. Amino acids: CASSLAGTEGLGYF.

The rearrangement uses TRBV3-1 (or the pseudogene TRBV3-2) and TRBJ2-2; TRBD2 matches at 14 bases. The germline CDR1 and CDR2 sequences are LGHDT and YNNKEL (reference sequence). This CDR3 is built from 17 residues. After removal of 5 bases from V and 4 bases from J, the junction contained 6 bases not matched to a gene. CDR3 nucleotide sequence: TGTGCCAGCAGCGTAGGACTAGCGGGAGGCGGCACCGGGGAGCTGTTTTTT. This codes for CASSVGLAGGGTGELFF.

V is TRBV18 and J is TRBJ2-3; D is unclear. The CDR3 has 13 amino acids. Germline V gene data show CDR1 as KGHSH and CDR2 as LQKENI. V lost 0 bases and J lost 10, with 11 bases in between. The CDR3 sequence is CASSPPNGEAQYF. CDR3 bases: TGTGCCAGCTCACCACCGAATGGAGAGGCGCAGTATTTT. The full variable domain, completed using reference TRBV18 and TRBJ2-3, is NAGVMQNPRHLVRRRGQEARLRCSPMKGHSHVYWYRQLPEEGLKFMVYLQKENIIDESGMPKERFSAEFPKEGPSILRIQQVVRGDSAAYFCASSPPNGEAQYFGPGTRLTVL.

This chain joins TRBV11-2 and TRBJ2-1; perhaps TRBD2 as D (5 bases). Germline V lookup: CDR1 SGHAT, CDR2 FQNNGV. With 5 bases removed from V and 7 bases from J, the gap between germline ends came to 21 bases. This CDR3 comprises 16 residues. The CDR3: CASSTRVASDSNEQFF. CDR3 nucleotides: TGTGCCAGCAGCACCCGGGTAGCGTCCGACTCAAATGAGCAGTTCTTC. Full variable domain (missing parts from reference TRBV11-2 and TRBJ2-1): EAGVAQSPRYKIIEKRQSVAFWCNPISGHATLYWYQQILGQGPKLLIQFQNNGVVDDSQLPKDRFSAERLKGVDSTLKIQPAKLEDSAVYLCASSTRVASDSNEQFFGPGTRLTVL.

In DNA form, the CDR3 reads TGTGCCAGCAGCTTAGGCGCGGATTCCACAGATACGCAGTATTTT. Protein sequence: CASSLGADSTDTQYF. This chain joins TRBV7-8 and TRBJ2-3; D not certain. V lost 1 base and J 2 bases, leaving 10 bases between the germline ends. Germline V lookup: CDR1 SGHVS, CDR2 FQNEAQ. The CDR3 is 15 amino acids.

The CDR3 region has the DNA TGCGCCAGCAGCCGTCAGGGGGCGGATGGCTACACCTTC. It codes for CASSRQGADGYTF. The rearrangement links TRBV5-1 to TRBJ1-2; TRBD1 matches 8 bases. The V gene end was trimmed by 4 bases and the J gene end by 6 bases; junction bases not matched to a gene: 5. This CDR3 has 13 amino acids. Per the germline V gene, CDR1 is SGHRS and CDR2 is YFSETQ. Using reference TRBV5-1 and TRBJ1-2 for the parts outside the CDR3, the full variable domain is KAGVTQTPRYLIKTRGQQVTLSCSPISGHRSVSWYQQTPGQGLQFLFEYFSETQRNKGNFPGRFSGRQFSNSRSEMNVSTLELGDSALYLCASSRQGADGYTFGSGTRLTVV.

This clone is medium-sized. The chain carries TRBV28 and TRBJ1-5; tentatively, D is TRBD1 (6 bases). Germline values: CDR1 MDHEN, CDR2 SYDVKM. The V gene lost 7 bases and the J gene lost 0 bases, with 16 bases spanning the gap. This CDR3 is 16 amino acids long. The CDR3 bases are TGTGCCAGCAACTCTCAAGGGGGGTATAGCAATCAGCCCCAGCATTTT. It yields the protein CASNSQGGYSNQPQHF.

The rearrangement uses TRBV19 and TRBJ2-2, with D maybe TRBD1 (5 bases). This CDR3 comprises 15 residues. V was cut by 3 bases and J by 4 bases, with 12 bases left in between. Germline V gene sequence: CDR1 LNHDA, CDR2 SQIVND (reference sequence). The CDR3 DNA sequence: TGTGCCAGTAGTATTAGTGACAGCCCCACCGGGGAGCTGTTTTTT. Translating gives CASSISDSPTGELFF.

The chain carries TRBV11-2 and TRBJ2-7; D ambiguous. Trimming took 1 base from V and 6 from J, leaving 4 bases between them. The CDR3 length is 11 residues. Germline CDR1 reads SGHAT; CDR2 reads FQNNGV. The CDR3 region is CASSLVFEQYF. The CDR3 nucleotides read TGTGCCAGCAGCTTAGTTTTCGAGCAGTACTTC. The full variable domain, in which reference TRBV11-2 and TRBJ2-7 provide the parts outside the CDR3, is EAGVAQSPRYKIIEKRQSVAFWCNPISGHATLYWYQQILGQGPKLLIQFQNNGVVDDSQLPKDRFSAERLKGVDSTLKIQPAKLEDSAVYLCASSLVFEQYFGPGTRLTVT.

The chain joins TRBV9 to TRBJ1-6, with a weak D call TRBD1 (5 bases). The CDR3 contains 17 residues. V was clipped by 4 bases and J by 0 bases, with 14 bases between them. CDR1 and CDR2 (germline): SGDLS, YYNGEE. CDR3 nucleotides: TGTGCCAGCAGCTCACTGGGGGATTTCTCCTATAATTCACCCCTCCACTTT. Its protein product is CASSSLGDFSYNSPLHF.

V usage is TRBV2 and J usage is TRBJ1-4, with a possible D match to TRBD1 (5 bases). V lost 4 bases and J 8 bases, leaving 17 bases between the germline ends. The germline V gene encodes CDR1 SNHLY and CDR2 FYNNEI. The CDR3 runs to 15 residues. CDR3 loop: CASSAGQTRKEKLFF. CDR3 nucleotide sequence: TGTGCCAGCAGTGCAGGGCAAACAAGGAAGGAAAAACTGTTTTTT. Complete variable domain (other parts from reference TRBV2 and TRBJ1-4): EPEVTQTPSHQVTQMGQEVILRCVPISNHLYFYWYRQILGQKVEFLVSFYNNEISEKSEIFDDQFSVERPDGSNFTLKIRSTKLEDSAMYFCASSAGQTRKEKLFFGSGTQLSVL.

V gene TRBV6-5 combines with J gene TRBJ2-3; D not resolved. Per the germline V gene, CDR1 is MNHEY and CDR2 is SVGAGI. This CDR3 region has 13 residues. V was shortened by 7 bases and J by 4 bases, with 12 bases between the two germline ends. The CDR3 sequence is CASTPAGADTQYF. CDR3 nucleotides: TGTGCCAGCACCCCGGCTGGCGCAGATACGCAGTATTTT.

The rearrangement joins TRBV9 to TRBJ2-7, with TRBD1 identical over 9 bases. The length of the CDR3 is 14 residues. Germline trimming cut 4 bases from V and 7 bases from J; bases unmatched to any gene: 9. From germline, CDR1 is SGDLS and CDR2 YYNGEE. The CDR3 region is CASSRDRVGREQYF. The CDR3, as DNA: TGTGCCAGCAGCAGGGACAGGGTAGGGCGGGAGCAGTACTTC.

The V call is TRBV9, the J call TRBJ2-6; D gene uncertain. Trimming left V 0 bases short and J 1 base short, with 2 bases between. This CDR3 region has 14 residues. Germline CDR1 reads SGDLS; CDR2 reads YYNGEE. Here the CDR3 reads CASSVDSGANVLTF. CDR3 bases: TGTGCCAGCAGCGTAGATTCTGGGGCCAACGTCCTGACTTTC.

The J gene is TRBJ2-7, the V gene TRBV27; 12 bases match TRBD2. The germline gives CDR1 MNHEY, CDR2 SMNVEV (reference sequence). The ends lost 5 bases at V and 1 base at J; junction bases unmatched: 9. CDR3 length equals 17 residues. The CDR3 protein is CASSPTGLAGSSYEQYF. The CDR3, as DNA: TGTGCCAGCAGTCCAACCGGACTAGCGGGAAGTTCCTACGAGCAGTACTTC.

The CDR3 loop is CASRDANEQFF. The CDR3 coding sequence is TGTGCCAGCAGGGACGCAAATGAGCAGTTCTTC. The chain recombines TRBV25-1 with TRBJ2-1; D remains unclear. The CDR3 has 11 residues. Germline values: CDR1 MGHDK, CDR2 SYGVNS. Trimming left V 6 bases short and J 7 bases short, with 7 bases between.